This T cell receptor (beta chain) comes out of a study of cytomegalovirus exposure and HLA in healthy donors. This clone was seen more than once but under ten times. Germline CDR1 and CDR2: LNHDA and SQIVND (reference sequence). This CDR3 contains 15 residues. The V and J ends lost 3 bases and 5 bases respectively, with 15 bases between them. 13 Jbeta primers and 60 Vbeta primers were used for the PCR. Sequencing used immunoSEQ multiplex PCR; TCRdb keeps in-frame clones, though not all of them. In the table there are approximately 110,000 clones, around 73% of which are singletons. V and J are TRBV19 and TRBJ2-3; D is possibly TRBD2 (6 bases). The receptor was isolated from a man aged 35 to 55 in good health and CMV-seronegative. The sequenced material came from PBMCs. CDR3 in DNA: TGTGCCAGTAGTATGGATGGGGGGAGTGGAGATACGCAGTATTTT. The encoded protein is CASSMDGGSGDTQYF.